The rows below give T cell receptor beta chains drawn from one sample of a study of T cells in localized non-small cell lung cancer. Measured with immunoSEQ multiplex PCR; TCRdb has only the in-frame clones, and not every one. This table holds fewer than 30,000 clones, less than 90% found once. Source: peripheral blood, taken before any cancer treatment. These receptors were taken from a female donor of 60 years or more with stage II squamous cell lung carcinoma. The CDR3 runs from the conserved cysteine through the conserved F or W. A D gene is named only where the DNA matches it firmly. The size of a clone is reported for some rows only, either as once, few or many, or as a class for expanded clones.

j_gene: TRBJ1-5; v_gene: TRBV11-2; d_gene: NA; abundance: once; CDR3aa: CASSLAQGPHQPQHF; CDR3nt: TGTGCCAGCAGCTTAGCGCAGGGTCCCCATCAGCCCCAGCATTTT
j_gene: TRBJ1-2; v_gene: TRBV6-5; d_gene: TRBD1; abundance: NA; CDR3aa: CASSYADRVGYGYTF; CDR3nt: TGTGCCAGCAGTTACGCGGACAGGGTCGGCTATGGCTACACCTTC
j_gene: TRBJ1-5; v_gene: TRBV27; d_gene: NA; abundance: NA; CDR3aa: CASSFTGSEGGNQPQHF; CDR3nt: TGTGCCAGCAGTTTCACAGGAAGCGAAGGGGGAAACCAGCCCCAGCATTTT
j_gene: TRBJ1-5; v_gene: TRBV28; d_gene: NA; abundance: few; CDR3aa: CASSQDWQPQHF; CDR3nt: TGTGCCAGCAGTCAAGATTGGCAGCCCCAGCATTTT
j_gene: TRBJ2-3; v_gene: TRBV2; d_gene: TRBD2; abundance: NA; CDR3aa: CARGLAGDGDTQYF; CDR3nt: TGTGCCAGGGGACTAGCGGGAGATGGGGATACGCAGTATTTT
j_gene: TRBJ2-2; v_gene: TRBV9; d_gene: TRBD1; abundance: NA; CDR3aa: CASSPRQGSTGELFF; CDR3nt: TGTGCCAGCAGCCCTAGACAGGGGAGCACCGGGGAGCTGTTTTTT
j_gene: TRBJ1-5; v_gene: TRBV27; d_gene: NA; abundance: NA; CDR3aa: CASSSQASSNQPQHF; CDR3nt: TGTGCCAGCAGTTCACAGGCATCGAGCAATCAGCCCCAGCATTTT
j_gene: TRBJ1-1; v_gene: TRBV14; d_gene: NA; abundance: NA; CDR3aa: CASSQDGSTEAFF; CDR3nt: TGTGCCAGCAGCCAAGATGGAAGCACTGAAGCTTTCTTT
j_gene: TRBJ1-2; v_gene: TRBV7-2; d_gene: NA; abundance: NA; CDR3aa: CASSPVGAGYTF; CDR3nt: TGTGCCAGCAGCCCCGTGGGGGCTGGCTACACCTTC
j_gene: TRBJ2-3; v_gene: TRBV6-6; d_gene: TRBD1; abundance: NA; CDR3aa: CASIQWDRVSTDTQYF; CDR3nt: TGTGCCAGCATTCAATGGGACAGGGTTAGCACAGATACGCAGTATTTT
j_gene: TRBJ1-1; v_gene: TRBV18; d_gene: NA; abundance: NA; CDR3aa: CASSPAGGDTEAFF; CDR3nt: TGTGCCAGCTCACCGGCGGGGGGGGACACTGAAGCTTTCTTT
j_gene: TRBJ1-4; v_gene: TRBV11-2; d_gene: NA; abundance: medium-sized; CDR3aa: CASRPASTNEKLFF; CDR3nt: TGTGCCAGCCGTCCCGCGTCTACTAATGAAAAACTGTTTTTT
j_gene: TRBJ2-1; v_gene: TRBV10-3; d_gene: NA; abundance: NA; CDR3aa: CAISDVGSGDEQFF; CDR3nt: TGTGCCATCAGTGACGTGGGTTCCGGGGATGAGCAGTTCTTC
j_gene: TRBJ2-3; v_gene: TRBV14; d_gene: NA; abundance: NA; CDR3aa: CASSQETGTPTDTQYF; CDR3nt: TGTGCCAGCAGCCAAGAGACCGGGACCCCCACAGATACGCAGTATTTT
j_gene: TRBJ2-7; v_gene: TRBV7-2; d_gene: NA; abundance: NA; CDR3aa: CASSLEYDSYEQYF; CDR3nt: TGTGCCAGCAGCTTAGAGTATGACTCCTACGAGCAGTACTTC
j_gene: TRBJ1-5; v_gene: TRBV7-2; d_gene: NA; abundance: NA; CDR3aa: CASSTSYNSNQPQHF; CDR3nt: TGTGCCAGCAGCACGTCGTACAACAGCAATCAGCCCCAGCATTTT
j_gene: TRBJ2-2; v_gene: TRBV30; d_gene: TRBD2; abundance: NA; CDR3aa: CAWSHSGRDTGELFF; CDR3nt: TGTGCCTGGAGCCATAGCGGGAGGGACACCGGGGAGCTGTTTTTT
j_gene: TRBJ1-3; v_gene: TRBV28; d_gene: NA; abundance: NA; CDR3aa: CASSSDPSGNTIYF; CDR3nt: TGTGCCAGCAGCTCCGATCCCTCTGGAAACACCATATATTTT
j_gene: TRBJ2-1; v_gene: TRBV25-1; d_gene: NA; abundance: few; CDR3aa: CASSEFSGTYNEQFF; CDR3nt: TGTGCCAGCAGTGAATTCAGCGGAACCTACAATGAGCAGTTCTTC
j_gene: TRBJ2-7; v_gene: TRBV7-2; d_gene: TRBD2; abundance: few; CDR3aa: CASSFFSGGGISREQYF; CDR3nt: TGTGCCAGCAGCTTCTTCTCGGGCGGGGGTATATCCCGCGAGCAGTACTTC
j_gene: TRBJ2-3; v_gene: TRBV27; d_gene: NA; abundance: NA; CDR3aa: CASSFVRGITDTQYF; CDR3nt: TGTGCCAGCAGTTTCGTAAGGGGCATAACAGATACGCAGTATTTT
j_gene: TRBJ1-3; v_gene: TRBV6-1; d_gene: NA; abundance: NA; CDR3aa: CASSGTPGLLYSGNTIYF; CDR3nt: TGTGCCAGCAGTGGAACTCCGGGACTTCTTTACTCTGGAAACACCATATATTTT
j_gene: TRBJ2-7; v_gene: TRBV5-5; d_gene: TRBD2; abundance: NA; CDR3aa: CASSLQAGVRYEQYF; CDR3nt: TGTGCCAGCAGCCTTCAAGCGGGAGTGAGGTACGAGCAGTACTTC
j_gene: TRBJ2-7; v_gene: TRBV7-6; d_gene: TRBD1; abundance: NA; CDR3aa: CASSLDGQGGYEQYF; CDR3nt: TGTGCCAGCAGCTTAGACGGACAGGGAGGTTACGAGCAGTACTTC
j_gene: TRBJ1-4; v_gene: TRBV18; d_gene: TRBD1; abundance: NA; CDR3aa: CASSPRAGGGEKLFF; CDR3nt: TGTGCCAGCTCACCACGTGCAGGGGGTGGCGAAAAACTGTTTTTT
j_gene: TRBJ2-7; v_gene: TRBV9; d_gene: NA; abundance: NA; CDR3aa: CASSPWSDGSSYEQYF; CDR3nt: TGTGCCAGCAGCCCCTGGTCGGACGGTAGCTCCTACGAGCAGTACTTC
j_gene: TRBJ2-7; v_gene: TRBV30; d_gene: TRBD1; abundance: NA; CDR3aa: CAWSARGEQYF; CDR3nt: TGTGCCTGGAGTGCCAGGGGGGAGCAGTACTTC
j_gene: TRBJ2-1; v_gene: TRBV9; d_gene: TRBD2; abundance: NA; CDR3aa: CASSRTRDYNEQFF; CDR3nt: TGTGCCAGCAGCCGGACTAGGGATTACAATGAGCAGTTCTTC
j_gene: TRBJ2-1; v_gene: TRBV6-1; d_gene: TRBD2; abundance: NA; CDR3aa: CASRGTSGSPNEQFF; CDR3nt: TGTGCCAGCAGGGGAACTAGCGGGAGTCCCAATGAGCAGTTCTTC
j_gene: TRBJ1-6; v_gene: TRBV5-1; d_gene: NA; abundance: NA; CDR3aa: CASSLGWGGRGDSPLHF; CDR3nt: TGCGCCAGCAGCTTGGGGTGGGGGGGGCGGGGGGATTCACCCCTCCACTTT
j_gene: TRBJ2-1; v_gene: TRBV6-5; d_gene: NA; abundance: NA; CDR3aa: CASSYSETFEQFF; CDR3nt: TGTGCCAGCAGTTACTCGGAGACTTTTGAGCAGTTCTTC
j_gene: TRBJ2-7; v_gene: TRBV5-1; d_gene: TRBD1; abundance: NA; CDR3aa: CASSPLQGAVYEQYF; CDR3nt: TGCGCCAGCAGCCCGCTACAGGGGGCGGTCTACGAGCAGTACTTC
j_gene: TRBJ2-1; v_gene: TRBV30; d_gene: NA; abundance: NA; CDR3aa: CAVGWGPGEQFF; CDR3nt: TGTGCGGTTGGCTGGGGGCCGGGTGAGCAGTTCTTC
j_gene: TRBJ2-1; v_gene: TRBV19; d_gene: TRBD2; abundance: NA; CDR3aa: CASSRMGSGGAYNEQFF; CDR3nt: TGTGCCAGTAGCCGTATGGGGAGCGGGGGGGCCTACAATGAGCAGTTCTTC
j_gene: TRBJ1-2; v_gene: TRBV18; d_gene: NA; abundance: NA; CDR3aa: CASSPSLEYGYTF; CDR3nt: TGTGCCAGCTCACCATCATTGGAGTACGGCTACACCTTC
j_gene: TRBJ2-7; v_gene: TRBV6-5; d_gene: TRBD1; abundance: NA; CDR3aa: CASRPGQGAYEQYF; CDR3nt: TGTGCCAGCAGGCCGGGACAGGGGGCCTACGAGCAGTACTTC
j_gene: TRBJ1-2; v_gene: TRBV4-3; d_gene: NA; abundance: NA; CDR3aa: CASSSSLNGDGYTF; CDR3nt: TGCGCCAGCAGCTCCTCCCTTAACGGGGATGGCTACACCTTC
j_gene: TRBJ2-3; v_gene: TRBV18; d_gene: NA; abundance: NA; CDR3aa: CASSPPGDWADTQYF; CDR3nt: TGTGCCAGCTCACCACCCGGGGACTGGGCAGATACGCAGTATTTT
j_gene: TRBJ1-1; v_gene: TRBV4-1; d_gene: TRBD1; abundance: NA; CDR3aa: CASSQEAQGGTEAFF; CDR3nt: TGCGCCAGCAGCCAAGAGGCTCAGGGGGGCACTGAAGCTTTCTTT
j_gene: TRBJ1-2; v_gene: TRBV21-1; d_gene: NA; abundance: NA; CDR3aa: CASSGLGRTIRYGYTF; CDR3nt: TGTGCCAGCAGCGGGTTGGGCAGGACTATTCGCTATGGCTACACCTTC
j_gene: TRBJ2-5; v_gene: TRBV15; d_gene: NA; abundance: NA; CDR3aa: CATSRPQETQYF; CDR3nt: TGTGCCACCAGCAGACCTCAAGAGACCCAGTACTTC
j_gene: TRBJ2-1; v_gene: TRBV19; d_gene: NA; abundance: once; CDR3aa: CASLQGPGYNEQFF; CDR3nt: TGTGCCAGTCTTCAGGGTCCGGGATACAATGAGCAGTTCTTC
j_gene: TRBJ1-1; v_gene: TRBV30; d_gene: NA; abundance: NA; CDR3aa: CAWSGGGQVEAFF; CDR3nt: TGTGCCTGGAGTGGCGGGGGGCAGGTAGAAGCTTTCTTT
j_gene: TRBJ1-5; v_gene: TRBV30; d_gene: TRBD1; abundance: NA; CDR3aa: CAWSVQGQGSQPQHF; CDR3nt: TGTGCCTGGAGTGTACAGGGACAGGGGTCTCAGCCCCAGCATTTT
j_gene: TRBJ1-2; v_gene: TRBV11-1; d_gene: NA; abundance: NA; CDR3aa: CASSSPGAGYTF; CDR3nt: TGTGCCAGCAGCTCGCCCGGAGCGGGCTACACCTTC
j_gene: TRBJ1-2; v_gene: TRBV6-5; d_gene: NA; abundance: NA; CDR3aa: CASSYYGGDYGYTF; CDR3nt: TGTGCCAGCAGTTACTATGGGGGGGACTATGGCTACACCTTC
j_gene: TRBJ2-7; v_gene: TRBV29-1; d_gene: NA; abundance: NA; CDR3aa: CSVEDNRGRAYEQYF; CDR3nt: TGCAGCGTTGAAGATAACCGGGGGCGAGCCTACGAGCAGTACTTC
j_gene: TRBJ1-5; v_gene: TRBV5-6; d_gene: TRBD1; abundance: once; CDR3aa: CASSRGQGAILWNQPQHF; CDR3nt: TGTGCCAGCAGCCGGGGGCAGGGGGCGATTTTGTGGAATCAGCCCCAGCATTTT
j_gene: TRBJ2-1; v_gene: TRBV15; d_gene: TRBD2; abundance: NA; CDR3aa: CATSRPKGTSGTDEQFF; CDR3nt: TGTGCCACCAGCAGACCCAAAGGAACTAGCGGGACCGATGAGCAGTTCTTC
j_gene: TRBJ2-3; v_gene: TRBV29-1; d_gene: TRBD1; abundance: few; CDR3aa: CSVEGTGFGNTDTQYF; CDR3nt: TGCAGCGTTGAGGGGACAGGGTTCGGGAACACAGATACGCAGTATTTT
j_gene: TRBJ2-7; v_gene: TRBV7-7; d_gene: NA; abundance: NA; CDR3aa: CASSPLAEPYEQYF; CDR3nt: TGTGCCAGCAGCCCTTTAGCGGAGCCCTACGAGCAGTACTTC